This TCR beta chain was sequenced during a study of cytomegalovirus exposure and HLA in healthy donors. Both 60 Vbeta primers and 13 Jbeta primers went into the PCR. Sequencing used immunoSEQ multiplex PCR; TCRdb keeps in-frame clones, though not all of them. The sample has some 150,000 clones, 75% to 85% seen once. Findings and caveats of the study: Analyzed later, association rates of TCRs varied across HLA loci, with DRB1 most and HLA-C fewest. CMV serostatus stood as the only immune exposure information on hand. Reported results showed that the classifier diagnosed cytomegalovirus status with high specificity and sensitivity.

About this clone itself: What it recognizes is unknown.

V was shortened by 2 bases and J by 8 bases, with 7 bases between the two germline ends. The CDR3 extends over 13 amino acids. Germline CDR1 and CDR2: MNHEY and SMNVEV (reference sequence). The sequence was collected from a woman between 18 and 29 years old in good health and CMV-seropositive. The sequencing sample was made of PBMCs. This chain links TRBV27 with TRBJ1-6; possibly TRBD1 for D (5 bases). CDR3 sequence reads: CASSLKGYSPLHF. In DNA, the CDR3 is TGTGCCAGCAGTTTAAAGGGGTATTCACCCCTCCACTTT.